This T cell receptor beta chain appears in the sequencing data of a study of CD8 T cells in Susac syndrome. Random hexamers were used to reverse transcribe 0.5 to 1 ug of RNA. The amplification used immunoSEQ multiplex PCR on TCR beta CDR3; it spanned 54 Vbeta and 13 Jbeta. One entry per CDR3 protein results from TCRdb running MiXCR on the immunoSEQ multiplex PCR reads. The data hold fewer than 80,000 distinct CDR3 sequences, with 94% observed a single time. The CDR3 is 17 residues long. V lost 5 bases, J lost 0 bases, and 19 bases lay in between. Per the germline V gene, CDR1 is SEHNR and CDR2 is FQNEAQ (reference sequence). High-throughput TCR beta sequencing covered peripheral CD8+ and CD4+ T cells.

The TCR sequence derives from a human donor with multiple sclerosis. The chain links TRBV7-9 to TRBJ2-5, with D perhaps TRBD1 (6 bases). The sample was CD8+ T cells from PBMCs. In DNA, the CDR3 is TGTGCCAGCAGCCTCGCGCGCCAGGGGTCGTACCAAGAGACCCAGTACTTC. This codes for CASSLARQGSYQETQYF.